This entry describes one T cell receptor beta chain. Its specificity is not known. This may come from a read error, since a much larger clone is one base off. Genes and germline are mouse. The CDR3 is cut off 4 residues early in the read; its end comes from the germline J gene. Other nucleotide sequences in the sample specify the same CDR3. Researchers sorted pooled cutaneous lymph node cells on the basis of CD4, CD8alpha, NKG2D, NKG2ACE and other markers. This sample was included in a study of CD8+ T cells in alopecia areata. Study observations and caveats: Mouse data revealed clearer TCR sharing than patient data did, a gap possibly tied to HLA. Lesional scalp, especially alopecia totalis/universalis, showed higher clonality than normal scalp.

Germline CDR1 and CDR2: NSQYPW and LRSPGD (reference sequence). The CDR3 is made up of 13 amino acids. V dropped 1 base and J dropped 3 bases, with 6 bases sitting between them. cDNA reverse transcribed from extracted RNA served as the sequencing template. TCRdb's copy holds only in-frame clones and misses some; the assay was immunoSEQ multiplex PCR. This sample carries about 300,000 clones, none of them present only once. Material for sequencing was CD4+ T cells sorted from a lymph node. The origin of this receptor is a C3H/HeJ mouse with alopecia areata. The strain's MHC haplotype is H2-k. The chain uses TRBV1 and TRBJ1-1; D is unresolved. CDR3 protein: CTCSAGGDTEVFF. The CDR3 bases that were read are TGCACCTGCAGTGCAGGGGGAGACACA.